The T cell receptor (beta chain) under discussion was sequenced for a study of radiation and T cells in renal cell carcinoma. Assay used: immunoSEQ multiplex PCR; TCRdb lists only in-frame clones, some missing. The sample shows about 59,000 clones, roughly 79% of them seen only once. This CDR3 is 15 amino acids long. Germline-derived CDR1 and CDR2 are SGDLS and YYNGEE. Trimming shortened V by 2 bases and J by 3 bases, and 14 bases separated the two germline ends. Time point given: baseline pretreatment blood. Indicated treatment: 15 Gy SBRT to primary tumor, nephrectomy 4 weeks later. The sequence came from a man aged 55 to 70 with renal cell carcinoma. The chain joins TRBV9 to TRBJ1-2; D gene unclear. This specimen consisted of blood, obtained from a patient whose treatment included radiotherapy and nephrectomy. CDR3 sequence (DNA): TGTGCCAGCAGCGTGCTCGACGGAAGTGACTATGGCTACACCTTC. Amino acid sequence: CASSVLDGSDYGYTF.